The T cell receptor (beta chain) under discussion was sequenced for a study of breast tumors, draining lymph nodes, adjacent tissues. Axillary draining lymph nodes of breast cancer patients supplied the node samples. TCRdb recomputed calls from the multiplex PCR reads with MiXCR, one row per CDR3 protein. In the table there are some 150,000 distinct CDR3 sequences, around 33% of which are singletons. The CDR3 has 15 residues. Germline CDR1 SGHTA, CDR2 FQGTGA. Trimming at V came to 1 base and at J to 6 bases, leaving 4 bases not matched to a gene. Study-wide results and limits: Most tumor T cells seemingly derive from lymph node, then expand in tumor. Tumor T cell lymph node origin was a supported hypothesis, not proven. Tumors had less TCR diversity than lymph nodes, more than nontumor tissue.

This clonotype was observed at least ten times. Its antigen is undetermined. Specimen: axillary lymph node tissue. The chain has TRBV7-3 and TRBJ2-7, with 12 bases aligning to TRBD2. The TCR comes from a female donor with breast cancer. Some clones in this sample may be carry-over from other donors' samples. The CDR3 region is CASSLNGLAGSEQYF. The CDR3 DNA reads TGTGCCAGCAGCTTAAATGGACTAGCGGGAAGCGAGCAGTACTTC.